These 8 T cell receptor beta chains were all obtained from the same sample, sequenced in a study of identical twins. MiXCR was run by TCRdb on the 5' RACE reads, yielding one entry per CDR3 protein. Among around 250,000 distinct CDR3 sequences listed, around 7% were seen once. In addition, the sample was reused for a study of yellow fever vaccine responses in identical twins.

Specimen: memory (CD45RO+) T cells sorted from blood. These receptors came from a woman younger than 30 in good health.

This clonotype was detected only a few times. Here the CDR3 reads CASSFGGGGANVLTF. In DNA, the CDR3 is TGCGCCAGCAGCTTTGGGGGCGGTGGGGCCAACGTCCTGACTTTC. The chain couples TRBV5-1 to TRBJ2-6; tentatively, D is TRBD1 (6 bases). The CDR3 covers 15 residues. The germline V gene has CDR1 SGHRS and CDR2 YFSETQ. Trimming took 2 bases from V and 3 from J, leaving 9 bases between them. The complete variable domain, with remaining parts taken from reference TRBV5-1 and TRBJ2-6, reads KAGVTQTPRYLIKTRGQQVTLSCSPISGHRSVSWYQQTPGQGLQFLFEYFSETQRNKGNFPGRFSGRQFSNSRSEMNVSTLELGDSALYLCASSFGGGGANVLTFGAGSRLTVL.

The rearrangement uses TRBV9 and TRBJ2-1, with D perhaps matching TRBD2 (5 bases). In germline, CDR1 is SGDLS, CDR2 YYNGEE. There are 16 residues in the CDR3. Trimming pared 0 bases from V and 2 bases from J, leaving 12 bases between. DNA for the CDR3: TGTGCCAGCAGCGTAGATCCCGGGATCGCCTACAATGAGCAGTTCTTC. It yields the protein CASSVDPGIAYNEQFF. Looking up the rest from reference TRBV9 and TRBJ2-1 gives the full variable domain: DSGVTQTPKHLITATGQRVTLRCSPRSGDLSVYWYQQSLDQGLQFLIQYYNGEERAKGNILERFSAQQFPDLHSELNLSSLELGDSALYFCASSVDPGIAYNEQFFGPGTRLTVL.

This clonotype was picked up a small number of times. This rearrangement joins TRBV2 to TRBJ2-3; perhaps TRBD2 as D (5 bases). V dropped 8 bases and J dropped 5 bases, with 17 bases sitting between them. The CDR3 has 14 amino acids. Germline assignment: CDR1 SNHLY and CDR2 FYNNEI. The CDR3 coding sequence is TGTGCCAGCCGAATAAGCCTAGGAGGAGATACGCAGTATTTT. Residues: CASRISLGGDTQYF.

This clonotype was found many times. The chain is built from TRBV7-9 and TRBJ2-3; D gene unclear. The CDR3 contains 12 residues. V was shortened by 5 bases and J by 6 bases, with 9 bases between the two germline ends. From germline, CDR1 is SEHNR and CDR2 FQNEAQ (reference sequence). This chain's CDR3 is CASSLGMDTQYF. The CDR3 bases are TGTGCCAGCAGCCTCGGAATGGATACGCAGTATTTT.

This clonotype was detected ten times or more. The chain has TRBV13 and TRBJ1-2, with D tentatively TRBD1 (6 bases). The V gene lost 3 bases and the J gene lost 1 base, with 18 bases spanning the gap. There are 17 residues in the CDR3. The germline V gene has CDR1 PRHDT and CDR2 FYEKMQ (reference sequence). The CDR3 reads CASSFWGAERSNYGYTF. The CDR3 region has the DNA TGTGCCAGCAGCTTTTGGGGGGCCGAGCGTAGTAACTATGGCTACACCTTC.

The chain uses TRBV20-1 and TRBJ1-1; TRBD1 agrees at 10 bases. This CDR3 is 14 amino acids long. CDR1 DFQATT and CDR2 SNEGSKA come from the germline V gene (reference sequence). J was trimmed by 1 base and V by 6 bases; bases with no gene match: 5. For the CDR3, the DNA is TGCAGTGCAATTTGGGACAGGGGGAACACTGAAGCTTTCTTT. It encodes CSAIWDRGNTEAFF.

The DNA of the CDR3 is TGTGCCAGCACGGGGGACGCTGGGGAGCAGTACTTC. Protein sequence: CASTGDAGEQYF. This chain joins TRBV12-3 or TRBV12-4 and TRBJ2-7, with a tentative D call TRBD2 (6 bases). This CDR3 region has 12 residues. Trimming stripped 7 bases from V and 7 bases from J, with 14 bases between.

This clonotype was detected a few times. V and J are TRBV27 and TRBJ2-7, with TRBD2 matching over 8 bases. Looked up from germline, CDR1 is MNHEY and CDR2 is SMNVEV (reference sequence). CDR3 length: 15 amino acids. V lost 5 bases to trimming and J lost 6 bases; unmatched junction nucleotides: 12. The CDR3 here is CASSSSGTVRGEQYF. The CDR3 DNA follows: TGTGCCAGCAGTAGTAGCGGGACCGTACGGGGCGAGCAGTACTTC.